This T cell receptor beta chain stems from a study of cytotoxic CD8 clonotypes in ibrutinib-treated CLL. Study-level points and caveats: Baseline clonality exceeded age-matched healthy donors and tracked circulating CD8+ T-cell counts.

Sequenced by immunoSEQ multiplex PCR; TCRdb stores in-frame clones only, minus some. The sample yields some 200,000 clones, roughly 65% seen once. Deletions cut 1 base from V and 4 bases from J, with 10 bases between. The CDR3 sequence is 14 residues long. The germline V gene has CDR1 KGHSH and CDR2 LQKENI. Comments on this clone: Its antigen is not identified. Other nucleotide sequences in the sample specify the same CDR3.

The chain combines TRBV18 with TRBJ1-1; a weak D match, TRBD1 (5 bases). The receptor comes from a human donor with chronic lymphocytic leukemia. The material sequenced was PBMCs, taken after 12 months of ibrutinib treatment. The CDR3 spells CASSPRTGGTEAFF. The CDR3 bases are TGTGCCAGCTCACCACGTACAGGCGGCACTGAAGCTTTCTTT.